This T cell receptor beta chain was recovered during a study of PD-1 blockade in classical Hodgkin lymphoma. Study outcomes and limitations: Nivolumab starters within 1 year of ASCT were excluded.

Of note for this clone: Its antigen is unidentified.

Each and every patient relapsed after autologous stem cell transplantation, and patients got differing brentuximab vedotin exposure. TCRdb's copy holds only in-frame clones and misses some; the assay was immunoSEQ multiplex PCR. This table has some 41,000 clones, roughly four fifths appearing once. The V end was cut by 6 bases, the J end by 8 bases, with 13 bases between. The germline V gene has CDR1 ENHRY and CDR2 SYGVKD. This CDR3 region has 12 residues. The genes are TRBV10-3 and TRBJ1-2, with D unresolved. This receptor was obtained from a human donor with classical Hodgkin lymphoma. Sequenced here: peripheral blood mononuclear cells (PBMCs), sampled at baseline. This CDR3 reads CAIRREGIGYTF. CDR3 bases: TGTGCCATCAGGCGGGAAGGGATCGGCTACACCTTC.